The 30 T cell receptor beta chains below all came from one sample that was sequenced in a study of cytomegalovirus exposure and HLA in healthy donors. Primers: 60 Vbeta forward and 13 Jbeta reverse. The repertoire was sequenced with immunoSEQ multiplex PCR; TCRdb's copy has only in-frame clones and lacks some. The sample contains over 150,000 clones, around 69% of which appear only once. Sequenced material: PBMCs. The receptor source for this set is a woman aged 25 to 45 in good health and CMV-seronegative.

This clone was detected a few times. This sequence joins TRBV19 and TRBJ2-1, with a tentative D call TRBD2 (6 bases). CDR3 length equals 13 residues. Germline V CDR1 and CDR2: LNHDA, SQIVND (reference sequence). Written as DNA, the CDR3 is TGTGCTTCTAGGAGGGACCAGTACAATGAGCAGTTCTTC. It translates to CASRRDQYNEQFF.

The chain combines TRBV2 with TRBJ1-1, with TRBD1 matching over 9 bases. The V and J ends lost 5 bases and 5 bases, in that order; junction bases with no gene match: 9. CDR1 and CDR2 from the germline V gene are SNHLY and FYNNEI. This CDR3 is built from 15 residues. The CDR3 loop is CASSPRTGGGTEAFF. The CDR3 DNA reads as TGTGCCAGCAGTCCCCGCACAGGGGGCGGGACTGAAGCTTTCTTT.

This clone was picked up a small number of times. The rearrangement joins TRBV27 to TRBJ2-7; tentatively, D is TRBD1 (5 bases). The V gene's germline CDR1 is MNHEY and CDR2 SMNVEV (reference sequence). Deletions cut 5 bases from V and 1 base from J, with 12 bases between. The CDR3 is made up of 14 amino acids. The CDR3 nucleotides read TGTGCCAGCAGTACGGGCAGGGAATCCTACGAGCAGTACTTC. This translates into CASSTGRESYEQYF.

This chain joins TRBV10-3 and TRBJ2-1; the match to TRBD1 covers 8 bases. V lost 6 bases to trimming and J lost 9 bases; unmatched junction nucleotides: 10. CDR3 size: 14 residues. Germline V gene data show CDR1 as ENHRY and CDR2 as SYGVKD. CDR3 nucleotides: TGTGCCATCAGCGGGACAGGAGGCGTGGGTGAGCAGTTCTTC. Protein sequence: CAISGTGGVGEQFF.

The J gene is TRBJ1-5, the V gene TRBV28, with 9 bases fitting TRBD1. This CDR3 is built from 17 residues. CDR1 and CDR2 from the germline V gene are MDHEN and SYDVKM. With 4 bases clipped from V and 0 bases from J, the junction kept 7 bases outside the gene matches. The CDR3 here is CASSSGQGLYSNQPQHF. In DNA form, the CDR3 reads TGTGCCAGCAGTTCGGGACAGGGCCTCTATAGCAATCAGCCCCAGCATTTT.

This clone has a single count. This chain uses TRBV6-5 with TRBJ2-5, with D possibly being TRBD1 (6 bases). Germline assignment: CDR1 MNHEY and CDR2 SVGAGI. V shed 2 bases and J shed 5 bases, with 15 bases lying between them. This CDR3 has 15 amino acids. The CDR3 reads CASSYAQGGAETQYF. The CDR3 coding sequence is TGTGCCAGCAGTTACGCACAGGGCGGTGCGGAGACCCAGTACTTC.

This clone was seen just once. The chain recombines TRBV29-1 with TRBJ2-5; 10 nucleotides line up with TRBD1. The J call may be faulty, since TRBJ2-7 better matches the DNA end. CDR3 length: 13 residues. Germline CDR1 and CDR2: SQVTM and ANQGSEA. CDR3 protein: CSAWTGGSNEQYF. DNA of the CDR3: TGCAGCGCCTGGACAGGGGGGAGCAACGAGCAGTACTTC.

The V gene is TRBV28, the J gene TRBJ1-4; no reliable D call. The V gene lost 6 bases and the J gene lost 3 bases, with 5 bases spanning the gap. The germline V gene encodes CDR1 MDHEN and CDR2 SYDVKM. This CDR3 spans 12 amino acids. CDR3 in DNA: TGTGCCAGCAGGAGGCCTAATGAAAAACTGTTTTTT. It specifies CASRRPNEKLFF.

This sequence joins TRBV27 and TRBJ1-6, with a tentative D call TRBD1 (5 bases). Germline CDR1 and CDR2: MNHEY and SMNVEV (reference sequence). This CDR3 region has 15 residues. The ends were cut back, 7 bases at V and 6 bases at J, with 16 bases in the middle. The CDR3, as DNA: TGTGCCAGCACCTGGGAGGGAAGGGGTAATTCACCCCTCCACTTT. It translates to CASTWEGRGNSPLHF.

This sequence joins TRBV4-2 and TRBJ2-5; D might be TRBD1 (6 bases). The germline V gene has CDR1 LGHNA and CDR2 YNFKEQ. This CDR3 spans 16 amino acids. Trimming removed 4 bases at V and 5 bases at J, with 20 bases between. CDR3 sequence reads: CASSLQLGGTHETQYF. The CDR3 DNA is TGTGCCAGCAGCCTACAGCTAGGGGGAACCCACGAGACCCAGTACTTC.

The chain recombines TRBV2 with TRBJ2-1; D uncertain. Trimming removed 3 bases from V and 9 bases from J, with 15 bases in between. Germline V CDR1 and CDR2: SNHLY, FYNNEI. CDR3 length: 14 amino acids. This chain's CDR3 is CASSDPVAAAEQFF. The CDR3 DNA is TGTGCCAGCAGTGACCCCGTAGCAGCTGCTGAGCAGTTCTTC.

This CDR3 reads CASTAEPLVWSTYGYTF. CDR3 DNA sequence: TGTGCCAGCACTGCAGAACCCCTTGTTTGGAGTACTTATGGCTACACCTTC. The rearrangement uses TRBV4-2 and TRBJ1-2; D call uncertain. The V end lost 7 bases, the J end lost 5 bases, and 26 bases lay between the germline ends. The CDR3 is made up of 17 amino acids. Germline loops: CDR1 LGHNA, CDR2 YNFKEQ.

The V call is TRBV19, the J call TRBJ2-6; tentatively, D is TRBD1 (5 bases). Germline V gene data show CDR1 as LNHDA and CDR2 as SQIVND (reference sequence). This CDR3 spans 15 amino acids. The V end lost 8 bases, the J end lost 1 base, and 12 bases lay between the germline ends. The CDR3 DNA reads TGTGCCAGTTCTCACCAGGGATCTGGGGCCAACGTCCTGACTTTC. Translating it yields CASSHQGSGANVLTF.

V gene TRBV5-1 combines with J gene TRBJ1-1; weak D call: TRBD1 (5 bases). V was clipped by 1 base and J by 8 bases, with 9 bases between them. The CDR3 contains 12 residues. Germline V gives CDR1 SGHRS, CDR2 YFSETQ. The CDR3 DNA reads TGCGCCAGCAGCTTGACCGGGGGGGAAGCTTTCTTT. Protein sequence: CASSLTGGEAFF.

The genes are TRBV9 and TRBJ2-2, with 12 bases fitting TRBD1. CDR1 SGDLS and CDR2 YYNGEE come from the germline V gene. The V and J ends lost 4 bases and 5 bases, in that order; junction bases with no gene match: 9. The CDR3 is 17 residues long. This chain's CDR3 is CASSTGTGGAGTGELFF. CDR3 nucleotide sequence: TGTGCCAGCAGCACGGGGACAGGGGGCGCGGGGACCGGGGAGCTGTTTTTT.

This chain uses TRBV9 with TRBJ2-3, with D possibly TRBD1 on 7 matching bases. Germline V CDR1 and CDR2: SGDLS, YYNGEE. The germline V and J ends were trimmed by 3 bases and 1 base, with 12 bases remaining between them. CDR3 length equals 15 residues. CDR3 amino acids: CASSEQGTRTDTQYF. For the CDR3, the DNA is TGTGCCAGCAGCGAACAGGGGACTCGCACAGATACGCAGTATTTT.

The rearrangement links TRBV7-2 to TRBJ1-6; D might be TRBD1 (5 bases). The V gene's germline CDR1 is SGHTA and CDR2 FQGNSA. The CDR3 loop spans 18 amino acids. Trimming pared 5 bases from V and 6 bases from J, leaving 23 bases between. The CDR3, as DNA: TGTGCCAGCAGCCCCGACAGAACAGCGACTCCTATTAATTCACCCCTCCACTTT. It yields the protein CASSPDRTATPINSPLHF.

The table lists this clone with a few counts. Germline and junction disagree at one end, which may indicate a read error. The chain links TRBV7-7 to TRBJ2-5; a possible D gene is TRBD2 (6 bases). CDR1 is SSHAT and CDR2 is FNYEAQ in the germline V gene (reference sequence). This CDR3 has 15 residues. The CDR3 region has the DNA TGTGCTAGCAGCTTAGATCGGGGAGGCGGTGAGACCCAGTACTTC. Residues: CASSLDRGGGETQYF. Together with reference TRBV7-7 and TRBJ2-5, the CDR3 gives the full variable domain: GAGVSQSPRYKVTKRGQDVTLRCDPISSHATLYWYQQALGQGPEFLTYFNYEAQPDKSGLPSDRFSAERPEGSISTLTIQRTEQRDSAMYRCASSLDRGGGETQYFGPGTRLLVL.

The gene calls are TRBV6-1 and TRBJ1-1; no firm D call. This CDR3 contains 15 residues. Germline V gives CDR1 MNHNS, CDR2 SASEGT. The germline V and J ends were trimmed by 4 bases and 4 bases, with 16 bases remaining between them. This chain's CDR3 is CASSGALVVGTEAFF. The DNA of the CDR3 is TGTGCCAGCAGTGGGGCCCTGGTTGTGGGCACTGAAGCTTTCTTT.

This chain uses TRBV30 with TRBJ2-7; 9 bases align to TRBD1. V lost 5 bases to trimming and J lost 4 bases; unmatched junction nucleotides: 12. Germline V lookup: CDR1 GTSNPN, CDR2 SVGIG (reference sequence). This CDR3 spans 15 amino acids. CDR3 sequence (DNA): TGTGCCTGGCAGTTACAGGGGGCATCGAGTTACGAGCAGTACTTC. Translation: CAWQLQGASSYEQYF.

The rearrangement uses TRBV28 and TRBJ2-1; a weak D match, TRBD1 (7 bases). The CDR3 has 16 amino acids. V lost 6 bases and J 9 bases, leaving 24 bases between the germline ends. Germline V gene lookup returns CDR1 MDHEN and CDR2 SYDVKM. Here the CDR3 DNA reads TGTGCCAGCAGCTACGTCAGGGGGGACCCTACGGTTGAGCAGTTCTTC. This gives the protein CASSYVRGDPTVEQFF.

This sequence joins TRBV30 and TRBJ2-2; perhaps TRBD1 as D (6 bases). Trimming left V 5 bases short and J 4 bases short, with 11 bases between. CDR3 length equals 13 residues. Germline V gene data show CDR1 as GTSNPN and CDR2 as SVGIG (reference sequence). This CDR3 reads CAWGQFGTGELFF. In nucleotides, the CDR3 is TGTGCCTGGGGACAGTTCGGCACCGGGGAGCTGTTTTTT.

The CDR3 loop reads CASIPTKNTPQHF. The CDR3 DNA reads as TGTGCCAGCATCCCCACCAAGAATACACCCCAGCATTTT. This chain links TRBV28 with TRBJ1-5; no reliable D call. V lost 7 bases to trimming and J lost 10 bases, with 17 bases between them. The CDR3 is made up of 13 amino acids. Germline V gives CDR1 MDHEN, CDR2 SYDVKM. The variable domain in full, with the rest retrieved from reference TRBV28 and TRBJ1-5, is DVKVTQSSRYLVKRTGEKVFLECVQDMDHENMFWYRQDPGLGLRLIYFSYDVKMKEKGDIPEGYSVSREKKERFSLILESASTNQTSMYLCASIPTKNTPQHFGDGTRLSIL.

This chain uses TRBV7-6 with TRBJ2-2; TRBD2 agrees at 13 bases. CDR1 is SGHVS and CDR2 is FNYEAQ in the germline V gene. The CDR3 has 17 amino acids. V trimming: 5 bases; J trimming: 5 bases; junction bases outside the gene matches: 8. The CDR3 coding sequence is TGTGCCAGCAGCCAGACCCGGACTAGCGGGAGAACCGGGGAGCTGTTTTTT. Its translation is CASSQTRTSGRTGELFF.

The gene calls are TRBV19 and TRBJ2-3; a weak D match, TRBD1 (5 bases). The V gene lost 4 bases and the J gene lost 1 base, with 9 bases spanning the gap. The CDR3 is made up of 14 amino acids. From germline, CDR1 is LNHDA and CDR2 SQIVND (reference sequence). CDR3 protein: CASSNQQGTDTQYF. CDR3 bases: TGTGCCAGTAGTAACCAACAGGGCACAGATACGCAGTATTTT. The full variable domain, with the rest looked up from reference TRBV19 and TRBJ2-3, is DGGITQSPKYLFRKEGQNVTLSCEQNLNHDAMYWYRQDPGQGLRLIYYSQIVNDFQKGDIAEGYSVSREKKESFPLTVTSAQKNPTAFYLCASSNQQGTDTQYFGPGTRLTVL.

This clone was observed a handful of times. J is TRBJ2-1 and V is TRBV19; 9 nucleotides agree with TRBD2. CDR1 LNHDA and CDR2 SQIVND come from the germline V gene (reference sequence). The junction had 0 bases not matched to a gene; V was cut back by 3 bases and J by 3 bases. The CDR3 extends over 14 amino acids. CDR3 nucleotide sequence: TGTGCCAGTAGTATGCGGGGGGGCTACAATGAGCAGTTCTTC. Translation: CASSMRGGYNEQFF.

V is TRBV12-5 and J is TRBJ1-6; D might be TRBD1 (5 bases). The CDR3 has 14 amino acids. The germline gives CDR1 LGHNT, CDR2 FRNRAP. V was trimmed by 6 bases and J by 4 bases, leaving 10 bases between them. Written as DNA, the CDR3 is TGTGCTAGTGGGGGGCAGGGTTATAATTCACCCCTCCACTTT. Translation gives CASGGQGYNSPLHF.

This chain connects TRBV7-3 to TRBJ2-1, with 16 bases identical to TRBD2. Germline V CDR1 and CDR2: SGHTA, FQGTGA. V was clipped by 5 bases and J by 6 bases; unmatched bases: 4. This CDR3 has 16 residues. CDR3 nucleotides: TGTGCCAGCAGCCCGGGACTAGCGGGGGGGCGCAATGAGCAGTTCTTC. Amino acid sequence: CASSPGLAGGRNEQFF.

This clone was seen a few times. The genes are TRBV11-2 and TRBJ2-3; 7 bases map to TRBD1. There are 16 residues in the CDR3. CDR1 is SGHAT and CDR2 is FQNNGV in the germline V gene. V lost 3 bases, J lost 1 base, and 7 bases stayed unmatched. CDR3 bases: TGTGCCAGCAGCTTGGGATACGACAGGGGCACAGATACGCAGTATTTT. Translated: CASSLGYDRGTDTQYF.

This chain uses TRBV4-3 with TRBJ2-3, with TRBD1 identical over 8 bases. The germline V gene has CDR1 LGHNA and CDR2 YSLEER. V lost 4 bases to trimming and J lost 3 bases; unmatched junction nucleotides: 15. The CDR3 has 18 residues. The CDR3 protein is CASSRGTGPYLLTDTQYF. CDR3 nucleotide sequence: TGCGCCAGCAGCCGGGGGACAGGCCCGTACCTTCTTACAGATACGCAGTATTTT.